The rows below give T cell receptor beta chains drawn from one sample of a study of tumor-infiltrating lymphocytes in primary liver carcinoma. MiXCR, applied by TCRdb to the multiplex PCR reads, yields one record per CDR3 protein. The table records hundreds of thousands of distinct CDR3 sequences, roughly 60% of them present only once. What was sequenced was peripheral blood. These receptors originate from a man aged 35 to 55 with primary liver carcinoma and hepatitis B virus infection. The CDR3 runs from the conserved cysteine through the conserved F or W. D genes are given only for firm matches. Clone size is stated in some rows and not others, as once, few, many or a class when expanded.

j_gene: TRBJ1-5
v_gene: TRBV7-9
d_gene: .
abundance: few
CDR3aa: CASSQNGCQPQHF
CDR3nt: TGTGCCAGCAGCCAAAACGGGTGCCAGCCCCAGCATTTT

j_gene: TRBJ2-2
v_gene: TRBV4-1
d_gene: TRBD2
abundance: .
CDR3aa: CASSRLAINTRELFF
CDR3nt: TGCGCCAGCAGCCGACTAGCGATTAACACCCGGGAGCTGTTTTTT

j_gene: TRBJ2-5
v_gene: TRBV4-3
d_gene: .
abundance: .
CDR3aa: CASSQDWDLQETQYF
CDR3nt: TGCGCCAGCAGCCAAGATTGGGACCTCCAAGAGACCCAGTACTTC

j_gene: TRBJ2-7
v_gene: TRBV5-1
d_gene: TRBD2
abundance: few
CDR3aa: CASSFGGGRDYEQYF
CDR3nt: TGCGCCAGCAGCTTCGGCGGCGGGAGGGACTACGAGCAGTACTTC

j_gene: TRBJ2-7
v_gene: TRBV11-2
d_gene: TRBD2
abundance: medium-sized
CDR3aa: CASSFGLAGVLVYEQYF
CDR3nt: TGTGCCAGCAGCTTCGGACTAGCGGGAGTTCTCGTCTACGAGCAGTACTTC

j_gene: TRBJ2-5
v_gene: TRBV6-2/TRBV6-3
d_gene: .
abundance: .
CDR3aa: CATRRGGPETQYF
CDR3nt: TGTGCCACCAGACGCGGGGGCCCAGAGACCCAGTACTTC

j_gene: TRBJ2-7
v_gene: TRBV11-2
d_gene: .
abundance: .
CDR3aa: CASSLALVGLEQYF
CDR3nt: TGTGCCAGTAGCTTAGCTCTAGTGGGCCTCGAGCAGTACTTC

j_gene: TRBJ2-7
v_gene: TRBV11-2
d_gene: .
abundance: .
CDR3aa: CASSLVVGHYEQYF
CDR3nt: TGTGCCAGCAGCTTAGTGGTGGGACACTACGAGCAGTACTTC

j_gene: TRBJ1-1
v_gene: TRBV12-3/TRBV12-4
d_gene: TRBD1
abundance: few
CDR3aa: CASRRSGGMNTEAFF
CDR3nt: TGTGCCAGCAGGAGGTCAGGGGGGATGAACACTGAAGCTTTCTTT

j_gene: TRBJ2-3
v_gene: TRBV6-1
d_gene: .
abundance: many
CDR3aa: CASSEIGGHYTDTQYF
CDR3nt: TGTGCCAGCAGTGAAATAGGAGGACACTACACAGATACGCAGTATTTT

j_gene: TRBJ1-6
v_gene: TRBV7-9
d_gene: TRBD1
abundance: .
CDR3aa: CAGTEEGAIGNSPLHF
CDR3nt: TGTGCCGGCACCGAGGAGGGGGCGATAGGGAATTCACCCCTCCACTTT

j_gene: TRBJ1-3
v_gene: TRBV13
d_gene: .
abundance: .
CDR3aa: CASRSFGAGGNTIYF
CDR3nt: TGTGCCAGCAGGTCGTTCGGGGCAGGGGGAAACACCATATATTTT

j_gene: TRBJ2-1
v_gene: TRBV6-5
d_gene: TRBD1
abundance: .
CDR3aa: CASSPDRGSYNEQFF
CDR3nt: TGTGCCAGCAGTCCCGACAGGGGGAGTTACAATGAGCAGTTCTTC

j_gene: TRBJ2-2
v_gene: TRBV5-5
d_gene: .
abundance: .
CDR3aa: CANNLGGGGGELFF
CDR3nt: TGTGCCAACAACTTGGGCGGAGGGGGCGGGGAGCTGTTTTTT

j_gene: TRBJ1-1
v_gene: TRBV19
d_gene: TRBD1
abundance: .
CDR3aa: CASSNSGGVNTEAFF
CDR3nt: TGTGCCAGTAGTAACTCAGGGGGCGTGAACACTGAAGCTTTCTTT

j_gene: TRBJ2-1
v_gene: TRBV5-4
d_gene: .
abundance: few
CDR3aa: CASSSLGMGEQFF
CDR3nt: TGTGCCAGCAGTTCCCTGGGGATGGGTGAGCAGTTCTTC

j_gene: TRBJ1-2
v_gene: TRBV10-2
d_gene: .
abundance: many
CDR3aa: CASSPEARNGYTF
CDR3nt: TGCGCCAGCAGTCCCGAGGCTCGGAATGGCTACACCTTC